Below, 21 T cell receptor beta chains from the same sample are listed, as sequenced in a study of T cells in Graves' hyperthyroidism and ophthalmopathy. Researchers amplified the TCR beta CDR3 regions from RNA transcripts. First-round RT-PCR targeting the TCR CDR3 was performed with the HTBI primer set. TCRdb reprocessed the multiplex PCR reads via MiXCR and lists one record per CDR3 protein. The top ten hold roughly 40% of the sample, which has some 300,000 distinct CDR3 sequences, roughly 19% seen once. Material for sequencing was blood. These receptors were obtained from a man aged 45-60 years with Graves' ophthalmopathy.

The CDR3 nucleotides read TGTGCCAGCACCCTAGGGACACTGAACACTGAAGCTTTCTTT. Translated, it gives CASTLGTLNTEAFF. The gene calls are TRBV6-1 and TRBJ1-1; D may be TRBD1 (6 bases). Trimming shortened V by 7 bases and J by 0 bases, and 12 bases separated the two germline ends. Germline CDR1 and CDR2: MNHNS and SASEGT. The CDR3 covers 14 residues.

The genes are TRBV5-1 and TRBJ2-2, with D possibly being TRBD2 (6 bases). This CDR3 is 17 amino acids long. The ends were cut back, 4 bases at V and 3 bases at J, with 19 bases in the middle. Germline V gene lookup returns CDR1 SGHRS and CDR2 YFSETQ. This CDR3 is CASSLSGSGGHTGELFF. The CDR3 DNA is TGCGCCAGCAGCCTAAGTGGTAGCGGAGGCCACACCGGGGAGCTGTTTTTT.

This clonotype was seen at least ten times. V and J are TRBV4-1 and TRBJ1-2; the match to TRBD1 covers 8 bases. CDR3 length equals 18 residues. The J segment lost 4 bases and the V segment lost 0 bases, leaving 13 bases of the junction unmatched. Germline V gives CDR1 MGHRA, CDR2 YSYEKL. CDR3 amino acids: CASSQDPHSGQGGYGYTF. CDR3 in DNA: TGCGCCAGCAGCCAAGATCCCCACTCCGGACAGGGCGGCTATGGCTACACCTTC.

This clonotype was counted a single time. A read error is possible here, since a much larger clone lies one base away. The genes are TRBV7-9 and TRBJ2-1; a weak D match, TRBD1 (6 bases). The CDR3 spans 14 residues. Germline-derived CDR1 and CDR2 are SEHNR and FQNEAQ (reference sequence). CDR3 loop: CANSLSTGNDEQFF. Written as DNA, the CDR3 is TGTGCCAACAGCTTAAGTACAGGGAACGATGAGCAGTTCTTC. Full variable domain (rest looked up from reference TRBV7-9 and TRBJ2-1): DTGVSQNPRHKITKRGQNVTFRCDPISEHNRLYWYRQTLGQGPEFLTYFQNEAQLEKSRLLSDRFSAERPKGSFSTLEIQRTEQGDSAMYLCANSLSTGNDEQFFGPGTRLTVL.

As for this clonotype: This may arise from a read error, as a much more abundant clone is one base away. The chain links TRBV5-1 to TRBJ1-4; D not resolved. Germline lookup yields CDR1 SGHRS and CDR2 YFSETQ. This CDR3 spans 15 amino acids. CDR3 residues: CAGSLDGPPNEKLFF. CDR3 nucleotides: TGCGCCGGCAGCTTGGATGGACCACCTAATGAAAAACTGTTTTTT.

This chain connects TRBV14 to TRBJ2-5, with D hard to call. Trimming cost V 1 base and J 5 bases, with 8 bases left between them. Germline V gene lookup returns CDR1 SGHDN and CDR2 FVKESK. The CDR3 spans 13 residues. The CDR3 bases are TGTGCCAGCAGCCAAGTTAGATATGAGACCCAGTACTTC. It specifies CASSQVRYETQYF. Filled out from reference TRBV14 and TRBJ2-5, the complete variable domain reads EAGVTQFPSHSVIEKGQTVTLRCDPISGHDNLYWYRRVMGKEIKFLLHFVKESKQDESGMPNNRFLAERTGGTYSTLKVQPAELEDSGVYFCASSQVRYETQYFGPGTRLLVL.

Regarding this clonotype: One end of the junction is discordant with germline, which a read error may explain. The chain has TRBV10-2 and TRBJ1-4; weak D call: TRBD1 (5 bases). The length of the CDR3 is 14 residues. Per the germline V gene, CDR1 is WSHSY and CDR2 is SAAADI. DNA for the CDR3: TGCGCCAGCAGTGATCGGGAGGGACCTGAAACACTGTTTTTT. Amino acid sequence: CASSDREGPETLFF.

This clonotype was found many times. J is TRBJ2-5 and V is TRBV5-6; 8 bases are shared with TRBD2. CDR3 length: 15 amino acids. V was clipped by 8 bases and J by 5 bases; unmatched bases: 14. Germline CDR1 and CDR2: SGHDT and YYEEEE. CDR3 residues: CASTPIGLAWETQYF. The DNA of the CDR3 is TGTGCCAGTACACCAATAGGACTAGCCTGGGAGACCCAGTACTTC.

About this clonotype itself: A single base separates this from a much larger clone, so it may be a read error. The chain combines TRBV7-3 with TRBJ2-1; D may match TRBD1 or TRBD2 (5 bases each). The CDR3 is 15 amino acids. Germline loops: CDR1 SGHTA, CDR2 FQGTGA. Between the trimmed V and J ends, which lost 2 bases and 8 bases, there was a span of 16 bases. This CDR3 is CASSLQQGPLDEQFF. The CDR3 coding sequence is TGTGCCAGCAGCTTACAGCAGGGACCCTTGGATGAGCAGTTCTTC.

This clonotype came up many times. The rearrangement links TRBV3-1 to TRBJ2-5; D tentatively fits TRBD1 or TRBD2 (5 bases each). Germline V CDR1 and CDR2: LGHDT, YNNKEL (reference sequence). The CDR3 contains 16 residues. The germline V and J ends were trimmed by 0 bases and 4 bases, with 15 bases remaining between them. The CDR3 nucleotides read TGTGCCAGCAGCCAAGAGGAGTGGGGGTTCGGAGAGACCCAGTACTTC. Its protein is CASSQEEWGFGETQYF.

The rearrangement links TRBV5-1 to TRBJ2-2; 9 bases fit TRBD1. J lost 1 base, V lost 4 bases, and 2 bases had no gene match. This CDR3 contains 15 residues. Per the germline V gene, CDR1 is SGHRS and CDR2 is YFSETQ. CDR3 DNA sequence: TGCGCCAGCAGCACGGGACAGGGGAACACCGGGGAGCTGTTTTTT. This encodes CASSTGQGNTGELFF.

The chain joins TRBV29-1 to TRBJ1-3; TRBD1 aligns across 7 bases. The V and J ends lost 6 bases and 4 bases, in that order; junction bases with no gene match: 9. This CDR3 comprises 14 residues. Germline V gene lookup returns CDR1 SQVTM and CDR2 ANQGSEA. As DNA, the CDR3 is TGCAGCGTCGGTGCGACAGGGCGCGGAAACACCATATATTTT. It is translated as CSVGATGRGNTIYF.

At least ten counts were recorded for this clonotype. The chain couples TRBV12-3 or TRBV12-4 to TRBJ1-6; D is uncertain. The CDR3 spans 12 residues. Trimming pared 2 bases from V and 10 bases from J, leaving 6 bases between. This CDR3 reads CASSLTESPLHF. As DNA, the CDR3 is TGTGCCAGCAGTTTAACCGAGTCACCCCTCCACTTT.

The rearrangement joins TRBV27 to TRBJ2-7; D may correspond to TRBD1 or TRBD2 (6 bases each). CDR1 and CDR2 from the germline V gene are MNHEY and SMNVEV (reference sequence). The CDR3 runs to 13 residues. Trimming left V 0 bases short and J 7 bases short, with 10 bases between. The CDR3 reads CASSLSRGREQYF. The CDR3 DNA reads as TGTGCCAGCAGTTTATCACGGGGGCGGGAGCAGTACTTC.

This rearrangement joins TRBV5-1 to TRBJ1-1, with TRBD1 matching over 7 bases. The CDR3 runs to 14 residues. Per germline, CDR1 SGHRS and CDR2 YFSETQ. Trimming at V came to 4 bases and at J to 5 bases, leaving 8 bases not matched to a gene. CDR3 sequence: CASSPEQGRTEAFF. CDR3 in DNA: TGCGCCAGCAGCCCGGAACAGGGGAGGACTGAAGCTTTCTTT.

This clonotype has just a few counts. The chain is built from TRBV29-1 and TRBJ2-1, with 11 bases identical to TRBD2. The CDR3 has 13 residues. V lost 4 bases and J lost 5; bases outside the gene matches: 1. In germline, CDR1 is SQVTM, CDR2 ANQGSEA. The CDR3 sequence is CSVGLAGNNEQFF. The CDR3 nucleotides are TGCAGCGTTGGACTAGCGGGAAACAATGAGCAGTTCTTC.

V usage is TRBV6-2 or TRBV6-3 and J usage is TRBJ1-5; the D gene is possibly TRBD1 (5 bases). This CDR3 comprises 14 residues. The V end was cut by 6 bases, the J end by 0 bases, with 9 bases between. Germline CDR1 MNHEY, CDR2 SVGEGT. CDR3 in amino acids: CASSWGSSNQPQHF. The DNA for the CDR3 is TGTGCCAGCAGCTGGGGGAGTAGCAATCAGCCCCAGCATTTT.

A few counts support this clonotype. The genes are TRBV3-1 and TRBJ1-4, with 7 bases that match TRBD1. V lost 3 bases to trimming and J lost 10 bases; unmatched junction nucleotides: 5. The germline CDR1 and CDR2 sequences are LGHDT and YNNKEL (reference sequence). This CDR3 is 13 amino acids long. CDR3 DNA: TGTGCCAGCAGCCAGGGGGACAGCCGAAAACTGTTTTTT. Its protein product is CASSQGDSRKLFF.

This clonotype was observed many times. The rearrangement uses TRBV24-1 and TRBJ2-1; D call uncertain. This CDR3 comprises 14 residues. Per germline, CDR1 KGHDR and CDR2 SFDVKD. V lost 9 bases and J 0 bases, leaving 11 bases between the germline ends. This CDR3 is CATGAVGSYNEQFF. The CDR3 region has the DNA TGTGCCACCGGCGCCGTGGGCTCCTACAATGAGCAGTTCTTC.

This clonotype was found many times. The gene calls are TRBV12-3 or TRBV12-4 and TRBJ1-2, with D perhaps matching TRBD1 (5 bases). V was trimmed by 3 bases and J by 7 bases, leaving 15 bases between them. This CDR3 contains 14 residues. CDR3 sequence: CASSLSGFGFGYTF. CDR3 nucleotide sequence: TGTGCCAGCAGTTTGTCAGGGTTCGGGTTTGGCTACACCTTC.

Regarding this clonotype: A read error may explain this, as a much larger clone is one base away. The rearrangement joins TRBV6-1 to TRBJ2-2, with TRBD1 identical over 7 bases. The CDR3 covers 16 residues. Germline values: CDR1 MNHNS, CDR2 SASEGT. In DNA, the CDR3 is TGTACCAGCAGCCATAGGACAGGCTCGAACACCGGGGAGCTGTTTTTT. Protein product: CTSSHRTGSNTGELFF.